The sequence of this TCR beta chain was determined in a study of beta chain features in type 1 diabetes. Overall study context: On cell yields, gender and age, patients and healthy donors were similar. General study results and limits: People with Type 1 diabetes carried modestly yet significantly shorter TCRB CDR3s in all four CD4+ subsets. Relative to healthy donors, patients appeared to have naive, central memory and Treg TCRB repertoires that were more similar.

Comment on this clone: Its antigen is as yet unknown.

A heparinised blood draw that averaged about 120 mL was obtained once from each donor. CD4+ naive, central memory, regulatory and stem cell-like memory cells were sorted via CD45RO/CCR7/CD25/CD127/CD95/CD27. Every isolated RNA sample was fully reverse transcribed, so sequencing captured expressed TCRB transcripts. Some clones are missing from TCRdb's copy, which holds only in-frame ones; the method was immunoSEQ multiplex PCR. The sample carries approximately 15,000 clones, about three quarters recorded once. Germline V gene data show CDR1 as LNHDA and CDR2 as SQIVND (reference sequence). This CDR3 region has 16 residues. V shed 3 bases, J shed 4 bases, and the junction held 9 bases outside the gene matches.

The clonotype was recovered from a man in his thirties or forties with type 1 diabetes. The sequencing sample was made of Tregs from blood. The chain uses TRBV19 and TRBJ2-1; 7 bases map to TRBD2. The CDR3 DNA reads as TGTGCCAGTAGTATTCCGGGACTAACCTATTACAATGAGCAGTTCTTC. Translating it yields CASSIPGLTYYNEQFF.